The 4 T cell receptor beta chains below all came from one sample that was sequenced in a study of T cell responses to AZD1222 COVID-19 vaccine. The table came from immunoSEQ multiplex PCR; TCRdb's copy has only in-frame clones and leaves some out. The table has roughly 100,000 clones, more than 85% seen once. Here the sequenced sample was peripheral blood, taken on day 0 of AZD1222 vaccination. The receptors were sampled from an adult in good health.

The genes are TRBV6-5 and TRBJ1-4; D gene ambiguous. There are 14 residues in the CDR3. Germline V gene sequence: CDR1 MNHEY, CDR2 SVGAGI. V was shortened by 7 bases and J by 1 base, with 10 bases between the two germline ends. The CDR3 DNA follows: TGTGCCAGCAACCCCGAGTTAACTAATGAAAAACTGTTTTTT. Its protein is CASNPELTNEKLFF.

This clone was counted only a few times. The chain recombines TRBV2 with TRBJ2-5; TRBD2 agrees at 12 bases. This CDR3 spans 16 amino acids. V lost 4 bases, J lost 2 bases, and 5 bases stayed unmatched. Germline assignment: CDR1 SNHLY and CDR2 FYNNEI. The CDR3 reads CASSGMGLAGQETQYF. CDR3 nucleotide sequence: TGTGCCAGCAGTGGTATGGGACTAGCGGGTCAAGAGACCCAGTACTTC.

This chain uses TRBV5-1 with TRBJ2-3; D may be TRBD1 (5 bases). The CDR3 consists of 16 residues. Germline assignment: CDR1 SGHRS and CDR2 YFSETQ. V was cut by 0 bases and J by 2 bases, with 13 bases left in between. The CDR3 region is CASSLAAGSLTDTQYF. The CDR3 coding sequence is TGCGCCAGCAGCTTGGCGGCAGGGTCCCTCACAGATACGCAGTATTTT.

V gene TRBV6-5 combines with J gene TRBJ1-5; D unclear. This CDR3 has 14 residues. Germline V gene data show CDR1 as MNHEY and CDR2 as SVGAGI. The V and J ends lost 8 bases and 3 bases respectively, with 14 bases between them. CDR3 sequence (DNA): TGTGCCAGCTCGACGGGGTGGGACAATCAGCCCCAGCATTTT. The encoded protein is CASSTGWDNQPQHF.